The source of this T cell receptor (beta chain) is a study of early T cells in non-severe SARS-CoV-2 infection. Germline loops: CDR1 SEHNR, CDR2 FQNEAQ (reference sequence). This CDR3 has 11 amino acids. MiXCR, run by TCRdb on the 5' RACE reads, gives a single entry per CDR3 protein. The data hold tens of thousands of distinct CDR3 sequences, with about 10% observed a single time. The sample here was whole blood, taken at baseline. The chain links TRBV7-9 to TRBJ1-1, with D perhaps matching TRBD1 (5 bases). The TCR comes from an adult who was a healthcare worker with PCR-confirmed SARS-CoV-2 infection or an uninfected control (not recorded which). The CDR3 DNA reads as TGTCTCAGCCGGGGGGACCCTGAAGCTTTCTTT. This encodes CLSRGDPEAFF.